The next 10 T cell receptor beta chains were all read from a single sample in a study of beta chain features in type 1 diabetes (dated by TCRdb to the late 2010s). The paper's findings and limits, for the study overall: In all four CD4+ subsets, TCRB CDR3 length was moderately but significantly shorter in type 1 diabetes patients.

The antigens of these receptors remain unknown. The library relied on the immunoSEQ multiplex PCR assay. The entire amount of isolated RNA was reverse transcribed using the High Capacity cDNA Reverse Transcription Kit, so the sequenced TCRB transcripts were expressed ones. Not all clones reach the TCRdb copy of this immuneACCESS table, which keeps in-frame sequences only. Checked studies attribute under half of the gap to unresolved V genes and leave the rest unexplained. This sample lists more than 250,000 clones; around 21% were detected once. The ten largest make up around 0.029% of the sample. Sample: naive CD4+ T cells from blood. The meaning of the sample's cell subset or site label: true naive CD4+ T cells. Every receptor here comes from a woman aged 40 to 55 with type 1 diabetes.

The chain employs TRBV30 and TRBJ1-2, with unresolved D. Germline V gene sequence: CDR1 GTSNPN, CDR2 SVGIG (reference sequence). CDR3 length: 13 residues. V dropped 3 bases and J dropped 8 bases, with 16 bases sitting between them. CDR3 sequence reads: CAWSGEWGYGYTF. The CDR3 nucleotides are TGTGCCTGGAGCGGGGAGTGGGGATACGGCTACACCTTC. Looking up the rest from reference TRBV30 and TRBJ1-2 gives the full variable domain: SQTIHQWPATLVQPVGSPLSLECTVEGTSNPNLYWYRQAAGRGLQLLFYSVGIGQISSEVPQNLSASRPQDRQFILSSKKLLLSDSGFYLCAWSGEWGYGYTFGSGTRLTVV.

This clone came up a few times. This chain connects TRBV5-1 to TRBJ1-2, with 7 bases lining up with TRBD1. V was pared by 7 bases and J by 5 bases, with 11 bases of the junction left unmatched. The germline V gene encodes CDR1 SGHRS and CDR2 YFSETQ. The CDR3 contains 14 residues. The CDR3 DNA reads TGCGCCAGCGCGATCGAGGGGACAGTATATGGCTACACCTTC. Encoded protein: CASAIEGTVYGYTF.

This clone came up a few times. The rearrangement joins TRBV6-5 to TRBJ2-5; 14 nucleotides line up with TRBD2. Germline CDR1 reads MNHEY; CDR2 reads SVGAGI. This CDR3 has 14 residues. Trimming took 6 bases from V and 4 from J; bases not matched to a gene: 1. The CDR3 loop reads CASRGLAGGETQYF. For the CDR3, the DNA is TGTGCCAGCAGAGGACTAGCGGGAGGAGAGACCCAGTACTTC.

In this sample, this clone turned up a few times. The genes are TRBV28 and TRBJ2-3; D possibly corresponds to TRBD1 (6 bases). The germline V gene has CDR1 MDHEN and CDR2 SYDVKM. This CDR3 has 14 residues. V lost 3 bases to trimming and J lost 3 bases, with 10 bases between them. The CDR3: CASSFDRFTDTQYF. CDR3 nucleotide sequence: TGTGCCAGCAGTTTCGACAGGTTTACAGATACGCAGTATTTT.

This chain uses TRBV5-1 with TRBJ2-5, with D possibly being TRBD1 (5 bases). There are 15 residues in the CDR3. Germline V gene sequence: CDR1 SGHRS, CDR2 YFSETQ. Trimming left V 4 bases short and J 5 bases short, with 18 bases between. Here the CDR3 reads CASSHLDGALETQYF. In nucleotides, the CDR3 is TGCGCCAGCAGCCACTTGGATGGGGCACTTGAGACCCAGTACTTC.

The chain recombines TRBV28 with TRBJ2-4; D gene ambiguous. The V gene lost 10 bases and the J gene lost 8 bases, with 15 bases spanning the gap. This CDR3 has 12 residues. In germline, CDR1 is MDHEN, CDR2 SYDVKM. The CDR3 spells CATTQSPDIQYF. The DNA of the CDR3 is TGTGCCACCACTCAATCCCCCGACATTCAGTACTTC.

This clone occurred a few times. J is TRBJ1-1 and V is TRBV18; 8 nucleotides match TRBD1. CDR1 and CDR2 from the germline V gene are KGHSH and LQKENI. The CDR3 is 15 residues long. V lost 3 bases, J lost 1 base, and 4 bases stayed unmatched. CDR3 bases: TGTGCCAGCTCACCCCGGACAGGGAAGAACACTGAAGCTTTCTTT. As protein: CASSPRTGKNTEAFF.

There are a few counts of this clone. The chain links TRBV30 to TRBJ2-7; D is unresolved. CDR1 GTSNPN and CDR2 SVGIG come from the germline V gene (reference sequence). The V end was cut by 1 base, the J end by 3 bases, with 4 bases between. There are 11 residues in the CDR3. CDR3 sequence reads: CAWSAVYEQYF. CDR3 nucleotides: TGTGCCTGGAGTGCCGTCTACGAGCAGTACTTC.

This clone occurred a few times. J is TRBJ2-7 and V is TRBV6-5; D perhaps matches TRBD1 (6 bases). CDR1 and CDR2 from the germline V gene are MNHEY and SVGAGI. The length of the CDR3 is 14 residues. V lost 5 bases and J 5 bases, leaving 16 bases between the germline ends. The CDR3 DNA is TGTGCCAGCAGTCTTGAAACAGGGAGAAACGAGCAGTACTTC. The encoded protein is CASSLETGRNEQYF.

The chain links TRBV29-1 to TRBJ2-3; TRBD2 agrees at 7 bases. CDR3 length: 13 residues. CDR1 is SQVTM and CDR2 is ANQGSEA in the germline V gene. Unmatched junction bases numbered 4, after V lost 5 bases and J lost 2 bases. The CDR3 DNA reads TGCAGCGTTCGCAGGGACTACACAGATACGCAGTATTTT. Translated, it gives CSVRRDYTDTQYF.